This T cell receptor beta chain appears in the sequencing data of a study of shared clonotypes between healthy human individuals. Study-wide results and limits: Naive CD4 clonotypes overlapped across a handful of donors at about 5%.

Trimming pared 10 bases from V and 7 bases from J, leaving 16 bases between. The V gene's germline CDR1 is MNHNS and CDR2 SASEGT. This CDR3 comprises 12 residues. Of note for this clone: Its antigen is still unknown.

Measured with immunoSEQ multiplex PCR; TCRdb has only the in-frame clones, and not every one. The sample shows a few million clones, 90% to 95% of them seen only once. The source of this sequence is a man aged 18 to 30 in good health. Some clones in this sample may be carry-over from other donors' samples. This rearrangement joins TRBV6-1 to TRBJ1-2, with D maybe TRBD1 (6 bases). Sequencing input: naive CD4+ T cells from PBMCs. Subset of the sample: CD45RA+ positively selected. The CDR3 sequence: CATTWGAAGYTF. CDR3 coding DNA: TGTGCCACCACATGGGGGGCCGCTGGCTACACCTTC.